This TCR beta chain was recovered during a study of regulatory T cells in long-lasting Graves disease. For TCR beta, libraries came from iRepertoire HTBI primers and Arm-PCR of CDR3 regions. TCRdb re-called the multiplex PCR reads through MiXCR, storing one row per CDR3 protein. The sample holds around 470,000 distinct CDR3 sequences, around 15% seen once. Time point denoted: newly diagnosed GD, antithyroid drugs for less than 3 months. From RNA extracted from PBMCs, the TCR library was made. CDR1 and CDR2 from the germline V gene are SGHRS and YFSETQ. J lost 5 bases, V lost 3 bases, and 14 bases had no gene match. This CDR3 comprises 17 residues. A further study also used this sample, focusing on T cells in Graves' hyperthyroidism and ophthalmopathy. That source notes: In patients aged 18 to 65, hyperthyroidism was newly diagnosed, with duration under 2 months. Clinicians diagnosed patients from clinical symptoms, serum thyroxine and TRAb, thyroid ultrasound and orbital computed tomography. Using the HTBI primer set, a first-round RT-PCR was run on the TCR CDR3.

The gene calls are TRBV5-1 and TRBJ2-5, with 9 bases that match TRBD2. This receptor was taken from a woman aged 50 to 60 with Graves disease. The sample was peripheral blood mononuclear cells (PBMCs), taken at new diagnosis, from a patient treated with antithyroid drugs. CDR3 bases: TGCGCCAGCAGCTCGAAGGGGGTAGCGGGAGTTGAGGAGACCCAGTACTTC. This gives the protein CASSSKGVAGVEETQYF. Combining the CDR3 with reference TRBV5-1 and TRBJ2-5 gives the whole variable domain KAGVTQTPRYLIKTRGQQVTLSCSPISGHRSVSWYQQTPGQGLQFLFEYFSETQRNKGNFPGRFSGRQFSNSRSEMNVSTLELGDSALYLCASSSKGVAGVEETQYFGPGTRLLVL.